Sequencing of this TCR beta chain was carried out in a study of CD8+CD57+ T cells in acquired aplastic anemia (dated by TCRdb to the late 2010s). Study-wide context: On average, sorted CD4+ and CD8+ cells yielded around 3.4 ug of extracted DNA, with a range of about 0.19 to 30 ug. CD8+CD57+ expansion was defined as a frequency above the mean frequency observed in healthy subjects.

Patients chosen for sequencing had shown expansion of CD8+CD57+ cells by flow cytometry. Every patient had severe acquired aplastic anemia, diagnosed using the International Study of Aplastic Anemia and Agranulocytosis and Camitta criteria. At the time blood was sampled, none of the patients had received any therapy. In the study, sorted CD4+ and CD8+ blood T cells from patients with severe aplastic anemia and from healthy subjects underwent deep sequencing of TCR repertoires. In the USA, patient enrollment took place under clinicaltrials.gov protocols 00001620, 01623167, 00001397, 00071045, 00081523 and 00961064. Ficoll-Paque density gradient centrifugation was used to isolate peripheral blood mononuclear cells. Before DNA extraction, CD4+ and CD8+ T cells were sorted by FACS or by magnetic beads. In regard to this clonotype: Its antigen remains undetermined. Within one base of it there is no much larger clone, and no base qualities were kept.

Genomic DNA served as template for TCR beta VDJ combination and CDR3 sequence profiling. TCR repertoire sequencing was run on an Illumina HiSeq 2000. In the original analysis: Repertoire assessment relied on Simpson's diversity index, CDR3 size and DJ length profiles, and TRBV/TRBJ rearrangement plots. The immunodominant clone was defined as the most abundant DNA sequence in deep sequencing data. CDR3 amino acid sequences were screened for sharing across subjects and were compared with published repertoires and the VDJdb database. In TCRdb, the public reads were trimmed at Q25 with fastp and aligned with MiXCR, with productive beta chains retained. Rows are combined by CDR3 protein, so each entry shows the most common genes and DNA. TCRdb, not the authors, supplied the V and J calls. This sample gives around 170,000 distinct CDR3 sequences in total; around half of them show up just once. 3.2% of the sample is held by the ten biggest clonotypes.

The CDR3 covers 14 residues, taking in both the cysteine and the phenylalanine. CDR3 DNA only is kept here, 42 bases in frame from base 1. V loses 1 base of germline sequence and J loses 6 bases, and the interval between the two ends is 10 bases. Taken from the germline V gene, the CDR1 and CDR2 loops are SGHTA and FQGNSA. What the work shows at the level of the full study, not this receptor alone: Fewer than 30 CD8+ CDR3 sequences were found in both patients and controls but appeared to be highly expressed in patients and within the immunodominant clones of the patients. Patients and healthy controls showed no significant difference in CD8+ Simpson's diversity (P=0.060).

Sequenced sample: sorted CD4+, CD8+, or CD8+CD57+ T cells (not recorded which) from PBMCs. This TCR came from a human donor with aplastic anemia. The sequence links TRBV7-2 to TRBJ1-5, with the D gene not clear enough to name. For the CDR3, the sequence is CASSLEPTGQPQHF. In nucleotides, the sequence is TGTGCCAGCAGCTTAGAACCTACCGGTCAGCCCCAGCATTTT.